The 5 T cell receptor beta chains below were found in one sample sequenced in a study of molecular identifiers for immune sequencing clone quantification. One entry per CDR3 protein results from TCRdb running MiXCR on the PCR reads. The sample consists of hundreds of thousands of distinct CDR3 sequences, roughly 23% of them appearing once. The sequenced sample was naive CD8+ T cells from blood, with Jurkat cell RNA spiked in. Described subset: FACS-sorted CD8+CD4-CCR7+CD45RA+ naive T cells. These receptors were collected from a human donor in good health. Some libraries in this study had Jurkat cell RNA spiked in.

This clonotype appeared many times. V is TRBV4-1 and J is TRBJ2-3; D gene unclear. The length of the CDR3 is 14 residues. The germline V gene encodes CDR1 MGHRA and CDR2 YSYEKL. V lost 0 bases and J 5 bases, leaving 9 bases between the germline ends. The CDR3 DNA sequence: TGCGCCAGCAGCCAAGATCCTCAGTTAGATACGCAGTATTTT. It codes for CASSQDPQLDTQYF.

This clonotype showed up just a few times. The V and J genes are TRBV24-1 and TRBJ2-3, with D possibly being TRBD2 (5 bases). Trimming left V 3 bases short and J 5 bases short, with 14 bases between. CDR1 KGHDR and CDR2 SFDVKD come from the germline V gene. This CDR3 has 15 residues. In nucleotides, the CDR3 is TGTGCCACCAGTGATCCCACTAGTGGGGAAGATACGCAGTATTTT. It translates to CATSDPTSGEDTQYF.

This clonotype was seen repeatedly, ten times or more. The chain is built from TRBV19 and TRBJ2-3; D uncertain. V shed 2 bases and J shed 3 bases, with 6 bases lying between them. The CDR3 runs 13 residues. Germline V CDR1 and CDR2: LNHDA, SQIVND (reference sequence). CDR3 sequence: CASSIPRTDTQYF. As DNA, the CDR3 is TGTGCCAGTAGTATACCCCGGACAGATACGCAGTATTTT.

A few counts support this clonotype. The rearrangement links TRBV12-3 or TRBV12-4 to TRBJ1-5; 12 bases align to TRBD1. The junction had 7 bases not matched to a gene; V was cut back by 5 bases and J by 5 bases. The CDR3 spans 16 residues. CDR3: CASSPRGQGAYQPQHF. CDR3 bases: TGTGCCAGCAGTCCGCGGGGACAGGGGGCCTATCAGCCCCAGCATTTT.

In its sample, this clonotype was seen a few times. The V gene is TRBV28, the J gene TRBJ2-7, with 8 bases aligning to TRBD2. The V and J ends lost 4 bases and 3 bases, in that order; junction bases with no gene match: 8. The CDR3 has 15 amino acids. The germline V gene encodes CDR1 MDHEN and CDR2 SYDVKM. The CDR3 DNA follows: TGTGCCAGCAGTTCCGGGGGGGTAGGGTTCTACGAGCAGTACTTC. This sequence encodes CASSSGGVGFYEQYF.